The next 32 T cell receptor beta chains were all read from a single sample in a study of PD-1 blockade in classical Hodgkin lymphoma. Patients all relapsed after autologous stem cell transplantation, and there was variation in brentuximab vedotin exposure. Libraries were prepared by immunoSEQ multiplex PCR; TCRdb keeps only in-frame clonotypes and omits some of them. The top ten hold roughly 13% of the sample, which has 40,000 to 45,000 clones, about 77% seen once. Sequencing was performed on peripheral blood mononuclear cells (PBMCs), taken at baseline. These receptors were collected from a human donor with classical Hodgkin lymphoma.

The rearrangement links TRBV5-1 to TRBJ2-5; 8 bases are shared with TRBD1. V was pared by 4 bases and J by 5 bases, with 4 bases of the junction left unmatched. There are 13 residues in the CDR3. Germline V lookup: CDR1 SGHRS, CDR2 YFSETQ. CDR3: CASSKDRVETQYF. CDR3 bases: TGCGCCAGCAGCAAGGACAGGGTGGAGACCCAGTACTTC.

V gene TRBV28 combines with J gene TRBJ2-5, with no clear D. Trimming took off 4 bases at V and 11 bases at J, with 17 bases between the two ends. This CDR3 is built from 13 residues. Germline V gives CDR1 MDHEN, CDR2 SYDVKM. Here the CDR3 reads CASSSPEPLEQYF. CDR3 DNA sequence: TGTGCCAGCAGTTCTCCCGAACCTCTAGAGCAGTACTTC.

The chain is built from TRBV5-4 and TRBJ1-2; D is unclear. Deletions cut 0 bases from V and 2 bases from J, with 11 bases between. Germline values: CDR1 SGHNT, CDR2 YYREEE (reference sequence). This CDR3 spans 15 amino acids. The CDR3: CASSLGPNPNYGYTF. The CDR3 nucleotides are TGTGCCAGCAGCTTGGGGCCGAATCCGAACTATGGCTACACCTTC. Full variable domain (remainder filled in from reference TRBV5-4 and TRBJ1-2): ETGVTQSPTHLIKTRGQQVTLRCSSQSGHNTVSWYQQALGQGPQFIFQYYREEENGRGNFPPRFSGLQFPNYSSELNVNALELDDSALYLCASSLGPNPNYGYTFGSGTRLTVV.

The chain is built from TRBV4-3 and TRBJ1-2; possibly TRBD1 for D (5 bases). V shed 0 bases and J shed 5 bases, with 10 bases lying between them. Per germline, CDR1 LGHNA and CDR2 YSLEER. This CDR3 has 14 amino acids. In DNA form, the CDR3 reads TGCGCCAGCAGCCAAGATGGGACGGAATATGGCTACACCTTC. Translation: CASSQDGTEYGYTF.

This sequence joins TRBV6-6 and TRBJ2-7; 12 nucleotides agree with TRBD1. This CDR3 comprises 16 residues. The germline V gene has CDR1 MNHNY and CDR2 SVGAGI (reference sequence). With V trimmed by 2 bases and J by 1 base, 3 bases remained unmatched. The CDR3 reads CASSYRDRGLSYEQYF. The CDR3 nucleotides are TGTGCCAGCAGTTACAGGGACAGGGGGCTTTCCTACGAGCAGTACTTC.

This clone was picked up a small number of times. V usage is TRBV7-6 and J usage is TRBJ2-1; TRBD2 matches at 7 bases. This CDR3 is built from 16 residues. The germline gives CDR1 SGHVS, CDR2 FNYEAQ. The junction had 12 bases not matched to a gene; V was cut back by 6 bases and J by 4 bases. CDR3 in DNA: TGTGCCAGCAGTCAGCTGGGGGGTAGCGGGTACAATGAGCAGTTCTTC. It encodes CASSQLGGSGYNEQFF.

CDR3 DNA sequence: TGTGCCAGCAGCTTGGACCCGCGGGGGGGCTACAATGAGCAGTTCTTC. Protein: CASSLDPRGGYNEQFF. The chain joins TRBV5-4 to TRBJ2-1; 9 bases are a match to TRBD2. Losses at the gene ends were 0 bases for V and 3 bases for J; bases not matched to a gene: 4. Germline V gives CDR1 SGHNT, CDR2 YYREEE (reference sequence). There are 16 residues in the CDR3.

The genes are TRBV10-3 and TRBJ1-2, with 9 bases fitting TRBD1. The CDR3 covers 15 residues. Germline assignment: CDR1 ENHRY and CDR2 SYGVKD. J lost 6 bases, V lost 2 bases, and 7 bases had no gene match. The CDR3 sequence is CAISEGDRDVNGYTF. The CDR3 coding sequence is TGTGCCATCAGTGAGGGGGACAGGGACGTTAATGGCTACACCTTC.

This clone was counted a few times. This chain links TRBV4-2 with TRBJ1-4, with D unresolved. Germline V CDR1 and CDR2: LGHNA, YNFKEQ. The CDR3 extends over 12 amino acids. The germline V and J ends were trimmed by 3 bases and 7 bases, with 6 bases remaining between them. DNA for the CDR3: TGTGCCAGCAGCCAGCTAGGTGAAAAACTGTTTTTT. Amino acid sequence: CASSQLGEKLFF.

The rearrangement links TRBV6-5 to TRBJ2-1; TRBD2 aligns across 13 bases. Germline V lookup: CDR1 MNHEY, CDR2 SVGAGI. This CDR3 spans 14 amino acids. The V segment lost 6 bases and the J segment 10 bases; nucleotides outside the gene matches: 6. CDR3 coding DNA: TGTGCCAGCAGCGTCGGACTAGCGGGGGCCGAGCAGTTCTTC. Its protein product is CASSVGLAGAEQFF.

The rearrangement uses TRBV5-1 and TRBJ2-3; 7 bases fit TRBD1. The trim removed 2 bases at V and 6 bases at J, leaving 3 bases unmatched. The CDR3 is 13 amino acids. From germline, CDR1 is SGHRS and CDR2 YFSETQ. The CDR3 sequence is CASSFTGADTQYF. The CDR3 coding sequence is TGCGCCAGCAGCTTCACAGGGGCGGATACGCAGTATTTT.

This clone was counted between two and nine times. The chain uses TRBV6-5 and TRBJ2-7; D is possibly TRBD2 (5 bases). Trimming took off 0 bases at V and 3 bases at J, with 12 bases between the two ends. Looked up from germline, CDR1 is MNHEY and CDR2 is SVGAGI. The length of the CDR3 is 15 residues. This CDR3 reads CASSYSRRGSYEQYF. CDR3 bases: TGTGCCAGCAGTTACTCGCGTAGAGGGAGCTACGAGCAGTACTTC.

J is TRBJ2-1 and V is TRBV4-1; 8 bases agree with TRBD2. Looked up from germline, CDR1 is MGHRA and CDR2 is YSYEKL. Germline trimming cut 0 bases from V and 8 bases from J; bases unmatched to any gene: 9. The CDR3 is made up of 16 amino acids. The CDR3 loop is CASSQEGRGGGYEQFF. The DNA for the CDR3 is TGCGCCAGCAGCCAAGAAGGCCGGGGGGGAGGCTATGAGCAGTTCTTC.

V is TRBV5-1 and J is TRBJ2-5; TRBD1 might be the D (6 bases). With 0 bases removed from V and 3 bases from J, the gap between germline ends came to 12 bases. The germline V gene has CDR1 SGHRS and CDR2 YFSETQ. This CDR3 has 15 residues. CDR3 loop: CASSLVGGSEETQYF. Here the CDR3 DNA reads TGCGCCAGCAGCTTGGTAGGGGGATCAGAAGAGACCCAGTACTTC.

The V gene is TRBV15, the J gene TRBJ2-5; no definite D call. The V gene lost 0 bases and the J gene lost 4 bases, with 15 bases spanning the gap. This CDR3 is built from 16 residues. The germline V gene has CDR1 LNHNV and CDR2 YYDKDF (reference sequence). CDR3 nucleotide sequence: TGTGCCACCAGCAGAGATTGGTTAGGGTCGGGAGAGACCCAGTACTTC. It is translated as CATSRDWLGSGETQYF.

The V call is TRBV6-5, the J call TRBJ2-7, with TRBD1 as a possible D gene (6 bases). The CDR3 has 13 residues. Per germline, CDR1 MNHEY and CDR2 SVGAGI. V gave up 10 bases and J gave up 6 bases, with 19 bases separating them. The DNA for the CDR3 is TGTGCCACCAATTACAGGGTAGGGGGCGAGCAGTACTTC. Translation: CATNYRVGGEQYF.

V and J are TRBV5-4 and TRBJ2-7; 13 bases align to TRBD2. Trimming removed 4 bases from V and 7 bases from J; junction bases left unmatched: 11. In germline, CDR1 is SGHNT, CDR2 YYREEE (reference sequence). This CDR3 spans 16 amino acids. The CDR3 loop reads CASSPGLAGAPGEQYF. The CDR3 nucleotides read TGTGCCAGCAGCCCCGGACTAGCGGGGGCCCCGGGTGAGCAGTACTTC. The entire variable domain, with the rest obtained from reference TRBV5-4 and TRBJ2-7, is as follows: ETGVTQSPTHLIKTRGQQVTLRCSSQSGHNTVSWYQQALGQGPQFIFQYYREEENGRGNFPPRFSGLQFPNYSSELNVNALELDDSALYLCASSPGLAGAPGEQYFGPGTRLTVT.

The genes are TRBV4-1 and TRBJ2-1, with 8 bases that match TRBD1. The CDR3 sequence is 16 residues long. From germline, CDR1 is MGHRA and CDR2 YSYEKL. The V segment lost 3 bases and the J segment 5 bases; nucleotides outside the gene matches: 9. CDR3 amino acids: CASSHRGQGQDNEQFF. For the CDR3, the DNA is TGCGCCAGCAGCCACCGCGGACAGGGACAGGACAATGAGCAGTTCTTC.

The genes are TRBV19 and TRBJ2-7; weak D call: TRBD1 (6 bases). This CDR3 comprises 15 residues. Trimming pared 1 base from V and 7 bases from J, leaving 17 bases between. CDR1 LNHDA and CDR2 SQIVND come from the germline V gene (reference sequence). CDR3 region: CASSIVPGAGPEQYF. CDR3 nucleotide sequence: TGTGCCAGTAGTATAGTTCCAGGGGCGGGTCCGGAGCAGTACTTC.

For the CDR3, the DNA is TGTGCCAGCAGAACCTCCGGGACAGGGTCCAATGAGCAGTTCTTC. This sequence encodes CASRTSGTGSNEQFF. The chain links TRBV27 to TRBJ2-1, with 9 nucleotides matching TRBD1. J gave up 6 bases and V 6 bases, and 9 bases lay outside the gene matches. Per the germline V gene, CDR1 is MNHEY and CDR2 is SMNVEV (reference sequence). The CDR3 is made up of 15 amino acids.

The genes are TRBV19 and TRBJ2-3; D is possibly TRBD2 (5 bases). This CDR3 spans 16 amino acids. V was cut by 6 bases and J by 0 bases, with 16 bases left in between. Germline V gene data show CDR1 as LNHDA and CDR2 as SQIVND (reference sequence). For the CDR3, the DNA is TGTGCCAGTAGCGACGGGGAAGCATCTAGCACAGATACGCAGTATTTT. It translates to CASSDGEASSTDTQYF.

The chain uses TRBV15 and TRBJ2-6, with TRBD1 identical over 7 bases. Germline trimming cut 1 base from V and 0 bases from J; bases unmatched to any gene: 6. CDR1 is LNHNV, CDR2 YYDKDF, per germline (reference sequence). There are 18 residues in the CDR3. In DNA form, the CDR3 reads TGTGCCACCAGCAGAGGTCCAGGGGGATTCTCTGGGGCCAACGTCCTGACTTTC. It specifies CATSRGPGGFSGANVLTF. Together with reference TRBV15 and TRBJ2-6, the CDR3 gives the full variable domain: DAMVIQNPRYQVTQFGKPVTLSCSQTLNHNVMYWYQQKSSQAPKLLFHYYDKDFNNEADTPDNFQSRRPNTSFCFLDIRSPGLGDTAMYLCATSRGPGGFSGANVLTFGAGSRLTVL.

This rearrangement joins TRBV2 to TRBJ1-1; the D is unclear. CDR1 SNHLY and CDR2 FYNNEI come from the germline V gene. V dropped 1 base and J dropped 0 bases, with 6 bases sitting between them. CDR3 length: 14 amino acids. The CDR3 sequence is CASSEGSMNTEAFF. CDR3 DNA sequence: TGTGCCAGCAGTGAAGGGTCCATGAACACTGAAGCTTTCTTT.

V usage is TRBV4-3 and J usage is TRBJ2-3, with 7 positions matching TRBD2. This CDR3 spans 12 amino acids. Trimming cost V 5 bases and J 11 bases; bases outside gene matches: 7. Germline V gene data show CDR1 as LGHNA and CDR2 as YSLEER. This CDR3 reads CASSTSGGGQYF. The CDR3 nucleotides are TGCGCCAGCAGCACCTCAGGCGGGGGGCAGTATTTT.

The chain carries TRBV30 and TRBJ2-3, with 8 nucleotides matching TRBD2. CDR3 length: 15 amino acids. V gave up 3 bases and J gave up 2 bases; unmatched junction bases: 7. Germline V gives CDR1 GTSNPN, CDR2 SVGIG (reference sequence). Written as DNA, the CDR3 is TGTGCCTGGAGGCTCGGGGGGGGGTACACAGATACGCAGTATTTT. Translated, it gives CAWRLGGGYTDTQYF.

This clone was recorded once. In nucleotides, the CDR3 is TGCGCCAGCAGCCAAGATTTGGTGTACGAGCAGTACTTC. Its protein is CASSQDLVYEQYF. The rearrangement links TRBV4-3 to TRBJ2-5; D ambiguous. TRBJ2-7 matches the DNA end more closely, so the J call is doubtful. This CDR3 is 13 amino acids long. Per the germline V gene, CDR1 is LGHNA and CDR2 is YSLEER.

The chain links TRBV4-1 to TRBJ2-7; D not resolved. V lost 1 base, J lost 4 bases, and 5 bases lay in between. CDR1 is MGHRA, CDR2 YSYEKL, per germline. The CDR3 is made up of 12 amino acids. CDR3 residues: CASSQGPYEQYF. CDR3 nucleotides: TGCGCCAGCAGCCAAGGCCCTTACGAGCAGTACTTC.

This clone was seen once. The chain employs TRBV5-6 and TRBJ2-3; 10 bases match TRBD2. There are 16 residues in the CDR3. From germline, CDR1 is SGHDT and CDR2 YYEEEE. Losses at the gene ends were 0 bases for V and 1 base for J; bases not matched to a gene: 2. CDR3: CASSLALAGGTDTQYF. The CDR3 coding sequence is TGTGCCAGCAGCTTGGCGCTAGCGGGGGGCACAGATACGCAGTATTTT.

The chain has TRBV30 and TRBJ2-1; tentative D call: TRBD2 (6 bases). Deletions cut 2 bases from V and 5 bases from J, with 10 bases between. The CDR3 covers 13 residues. CDR1 GTSNPN and CDR2 SVGIG come from the germline V gene (reference sequence). The CDR3 reads CAWSWRVDNEQFF. The DNA of the CDR3 is TGTGCCTGGAGTTGGAGGGTGGACAATGAGCAGTTCTTC.

V gene TRBV10-2 combines with J gene TRBJ1-2; 8 bases line up with TRBD1. Trimming removed 6 bases from V and 8 bases from J; junction bases left unmatched: 8. This CDR3 comprises 13 residues. Germline CDR1 and CDR2: WSHSY and SAAADI. The CDR3 nucleotides are TGCGCCAGCAGCAAAGGACAGGGACGAGGCTACACCTTC. Its translation: CASSKGQGRGYTF.

The chain carries TRBV21-1 and TRBJ1-5; the table assigns TRBD1, which was not confirmed against the DNA. TRBV21-1 is marked as a pseudogene. The CDR3 covers 15 residues. The CDR3 loop is CASSKLSAGRSAQHF. CDR3 DNA sequence: TGTGCCAGCAGCAAATTGTCGGCAGGGCGGTCAGCCCAGCATTTT.

The V and J genes are TRBV11-1 and TRBJ2-1, with D possibly TRBD1 on 6 matching bases. V gave up 1 base and J gave up 4 bases, with 14 bases separating them. CDR1 SGHAT and CDR2 FQDESV come from the germline V gene (reference sequence). This CDR3 contains 16 residues. CDR3 residues: CASSLDPPGTYNEQFF. CDR3 DNA: TGTGCCAGCAGCTTAGACCCCCCCGGGACATACAATGAGCAGTTCTTC.